The 32 T cell receptor beta chains reported below all come from one sample, sequenced in a study of blood T cells in healthy people across ages. For the second PCR, which ran for about 6 to 11 cycles, a sample-barcoded 5' primer and a J-beta primer mix were used. Using its own MiXCR run on the 5' RACE reads, TCRdb lists one record per CDR3 protein. Seen here are about 800,000 distinct CDR3 sequences, 20% to 25% observed once, and the top ten hold 3% to 4.5%. The same data also went into a second study, on T cells of mothers and their children.

The sequencing sample was made of blood. These receptors were taken from a boy aged 5-17 years in good health.

This clonotype has more than one count but fewer than ten. The rearrangement links TRBV29-1 to TRBJ1-2; TRBD1 agrees at 11 bases. V lost 7 bases, J lost 8 bases, and 9 bases stayed unmatched. The CDR3 has 13 amino acids. Germline V gene lookup returns CDR1 SQVTM and CDR2 ANQGSEA. The CDR3 DNA is TGCAGCGGGATCGGACAGGGGGCGTCCGGCTACACCTTC. Translating gives CSGIGQGASGYTF.

In this sample, this clonotype turned up a few times. The chain joins TRBV6-2 or TRBV6-3 to TRBJ2-6; a weak D match, TRBD1 (7 bases). Germline loops: CDR1 MNHEY, CDR2 SVGEGT. This CDR3 has 18 residues. V lost 2 bases, J lost 11 bases, and 25 bases lay in between. CDR3 sequence: CASSYDGRMRGRVDVLTF. The CDR3, as DNA: TGTGCCAGCAGTTACGATGGGAGGATGAGGGGGCGCGTCGACGTCCTGACTTTC.

This CDR3 is CASSIGFAGTDTQYF. In nucleotides, the CDR3 is TGTGCCAGCAGTATAGGGTTTGCTGGCACAGATACGCAGTATTTT. The V and J genes are TRBV7-3 and TRBJ2-3; D gene unclear. Trimming took 6 bases from V and 1 from J, leaving 14 bases between them. The CDR3 runs to 15 residues. Germline CDR1 is SGHTA and CDR2 is FQGTGA.

The genes are TRBV9 and TRBJ2-7; D possibly matches TRBD1 or TRBD2 (6 bases each). The germline V gene encodes CDR1 SGDLS and CDR2 YYNGEE. Trimming removed 3 bases from V and 6 bases from J, with 13 bases in between. This CDR3 comprises 13 residues. Here the CDR3 reads CASSEGGPSEQYF. The CDR3 DNA is TGTGCCAGCAGCGAGGGGGGACCCTCCGAGCAGTACTTC.

J is TRBJ1-3 and V is TRBV14; weak D call: TRBD1 (6 bases). V lost 2 bases and J 0 bases, leaving 17 bases between the germline ends. This CDR3 has 18 amino acids. Per the germline V gene, CDR1 is SGHDN and CDR2 is FVKESK. CDR3 DNA sequence: TGTGCCAGCAGCCAAAACTCGGGACACCCGCGCTCTGGAAACACCATATATTTT. As protein: CASSQNSGHPRSGNTIYF.

The gene calls are TRBV7-2 and TRBJ2-1; D gene uncertain. The germline CDR1 and CDR2 sequences are SGHTA and FQGNSA. The CDR3 covers 17 residues. Between the trimmed V and J ends, which lost 4 bases and 6 bases, there was a span of 22 bases. CDR3 nucleotide sequence: TGTGCCAGCAGCTATGGGGTTGGGGTAGATAGTGGCAATGAGCAGTTCTTC. Translation gives CASSYGVGVDSGNEQFF.

The rearrangement uses TRBV10-3 and TRBJ2-3, with TRBD1 as a possible D gene (7 bases). Germline values: CDR1 ENHRY, CDR2 SYGVKD. This CDR3 is built from 15 residues. Trimming removed 8 bases at V and 3 bases at J, with 18 bases between. DNA for the CDR3: TGTGCCATCGCTGTTCAGGGGGGCGCGACAGATACGCAGTATTTT. Translating gives CAIAVQGGATDTQYF.

The table lists this clonotype with many counts. The V call is TRBV9, the J call TRBJ2-1; 8 nucleotides line up with TRBD2. The DNA end is more similar to TRBJ2-5, so the J call may be wrong. The CDR3 spans 15 residues. The germline V gene encodes CDR1 SGDLS and CDR2 YYNGEE. This chain's CDR3 is CASSVYSGAGETQYF. The CDR3 bases are TGTGCCAGCAGCGTGTATAGCGGGGCCGGTGAGACCCAGTACTTC.

This clonotype was seen only once. V and J are TRBV20-1 and TRBJ2-5; 9 nucleotides line up with TRBD2. The J call may be wrong; the DNA end is better matched by TRBJ2-1. This CDR3 has 12 amino acids. Germline V CDR1 and CDR2: DFQATT, SNEGSKA (reference sequence). The CDR3 spells CSARVTSGEQFF. The CDR3 DNA follows: TGCAGTGCTAGAGTGACTAGCGGTGAGCAGTTCTTC.

The rearrangement joins TRBV20-1 to TRBJ2-5; D unclear. Germline CDR1 DFQATT, CDR2 SNEGSKA (reference sequence). CDR3 size: 15 residues. The germline V and J ends were trimmed by 0 bases and 5 bases, with 16 bases remaining between them. The CDR3 region has the DNA TGCAGTGCTAGAGATCTCATGGAACTCTGGGAGACCCAGTACTTC. It is translated as CSARDLMELWETQYF.

This clonotype was observed a few times. The J gene is TRBJ1-2, the V gene TRBV27, with D possibly matching TRBD1 (5 bases). Germline assignment: CDR1 MNHEY and CDR2 SMNVEV (reference sequence). V lost 0 bases to trimming and J lost 2 bases, with 10 bases between them. This CDR3 is 15 amino acids long. The CDR3, as DNA: TGTGCCAGCAGTTTATCGAACAGGCTAAACTATGGCTACACCTTC. Protein: CASSLSNRLNYGYTF.

The rearrangement joins TRBV11-2 to TRBJ1-3; no clear D gene. Per germline, CDR1 SGHAT and CDR2 FQNNGV. The CDR3 runs to 19 residues. Between the trimmed V and J ends, which lost 0 bases and 2 bases, there was a span of 20 bases. DNA for the CDR3: TGTGCCAGCAGCTTAGACAGAGACACCCCTACGAGCGCTGGAAACACCATATATTTT. Protein: CASSLDRDTPTSAGNTIYF.

In this sample, this clonotype turned up a few times. The chain joins TRBV20-1 to TRBJ1-1; 11 bases line up with TRBD1. This CDR3 comprises 14 residues. Germline V gives CDR1 DFQATT, CDR2 SNEGSKA (reference sequence). Losses at the gene ends were 1 base for V and 10 bases for J; bases not matched to a gene: 8. The CDR3 bases are TGCAGTGCTAGAGGGATCCGGGACAGGGGGTTAGCTTTCTTT. Translation: CSARGIRDRGLAFF.

The chain couples TRBV10-3 to TRBJ2-7; D might be TRBD1 (6 bases). Germline CDR1 ENHRY, CDR2 SYGVKD. V was pared by 0 bases and J by 5 bases, with 14 bases between. The CDR3 consists of 15 residues. The CDR3 nucleotides are TGTGCCATCAGTGAGTCCAAGGGTTCAGGGGACGAGCAGTACTTC. Protein sequence: CAISESKGSGDEQYF.

This clonotype showed up just a few times. The chain uses TRBV29-1 and TRBJ2-2; D uncertain. The CDR3 is 14 residues long. Germline V gene lookup returns CDR1 SQVTM and CDR2 ANQGSEA. Trimming pared 6 bases from V and 6 bases from J, leaving 17 bases between. The CDR3: CSVVGQGLAGELFF. The CDR3 DNA reads as TGCAGCGTAGTGGGCCAAGGGCTGGCCGGGGAGCTGTTTTTT.

The V call is TRBV5-1, the J call TRBJ2-1; D tentatively fits TRBD1 or TRBD2 (6 bases each). Germline assignment: CDR1 SGHRS and CDR2 YFSETQ. V lost 2 bases to trimming and J lost 6 bases, with 12 bases between them. There are 14 residues in the CDR3. CDR3 amino acids: CASSFDPGANEQFF. DNA for the CDR3: TGCGCCAGCAGCTTTGATCCGGGGGCCAATGAGCAGTTCTTC.

The chain combines TRBV18 with TRBJ1-3; D is unclear. The V end was cut by 1 base, the J end by 0 bases, with 7 bases between. From germline, CDR1 is KGHSH and CDR2 LQKENI. The CDR3 runs to 15 residues. This CDR3 reads CASSPLAASGNTIYF. The CDR3 nucleotides are TGTGCCAGCTCACCACTGGCGGCCTCTGGAAACACCATATATTTT.

This clonotype was observed a handful of times. This chain uses TRBV6-2 or TRBV6-3 with TRBJ1-2; no reliable D call. Germline V gene data show CDR1 as MNHEY and CDR2 as SVGEGT. This CDR3 has 13 residues. V lost 0 bases and J 8 bases, leaving 10 bases between the germline ends. Here the CDR3 DNA reads TGTGCCAGCAGTTACTCCGAGGTCCTAGGCTACACCTTC. It translates to CASSYSEVLGYTF.

V is TRBV27 and J is TRBJ2-5; no definite D call. Per germline, CDR1 MNHEY and CDR2 SMNVEV (reference sequence). V was cut by 0 bases and J by 5 bases, with 7 bases left in between. The CDR3 totals 13 residues. This CDR3 is CASSLSFRETQYF. In nucleotides, the CDR3 is TGTGCCAGCAGTTTATCATTCCGGGAGACCCAGTACTTC.

This clonotype was found a few times. The chain combines TRBV7-2 with TRBJ1-5; TRBD1 matches at 8 bases. J lost 5 bases, V lost 4 bases, and 7 bases had no gene match. The CDR3 totals 15 residues. Germline assignment: CDR1 SGHTA and CDR2 FQGNSA. CDR3 DNA: TGTGCCAGCAGCTCCGCAGGGGGCTTATATCAGCCCCAGCATTTT. It codes for CASSSAGGLYQPQHF. The variable domain in full, with the rest retrieved from reference TRBV7-2 and TRBJ1-5, is GAGVSQSPSNKVTEKGKDVELRCDPISGHTALYWYRQSLGQGLEFLIYFQGNSAPDKSGLPSDRFSAERTGGSVSTLTIQRTQQEDSAVYLCASSSAGGLYQPQHFGDGTRLSIL.

CDR3 sequence reads: CASSESENSPLHF. CDR3 nucleotides: TGCGCCAGCAGCGAATCTGAGAATTCACCCCTCCACTTT. The chain couples TRBV5-1 to TRBJ1-6; D is uncertain. Germline V lookup: CDR1 SGHRS, CDR2 YFSETQ. This CDR3 spans 13 amino acids. The germline V and J ends were trimmed by 4 bases and 7 bases, with 9 bases remaining between them.

The chain combines TRBV18 with TRBJ1-1; TRBD1 is a possible D gene (6 bases). V lost 3 bases and J 6 bases, leaving 17 bases between the germline ends. Germline CDR1 KGHSH, CDR2 LQKENI. This CDR3 spans 15 amino acids. DNA of the CDR3: TGTGCCAGCTCACCGGGTCAGGGGCTTTCGTCTGAAGCTTTCTTT. Encoded protein: CASSPGQGLSSEAFF.

Only a few counts were recorded for this clonotype. This chain uses TRBV5-1 with TRBJ1-4; D gene uncertain. Deletions cut 3 bases from V and 0 bases from J, with 9 bases between. CDR1 and CDR2 from the germline V gene are SGHRS and YFSETQ. This CDR3 has 15 amino acids. The CDR3 sequence: CASSSNTATNEKLFF. The CDR3 DNA reads TGCGCCAGCAGCTCTAACACAGCAACTAATGAAAAACTGTTTTTT.

The chain carries TRBV5-1 and TRBJ2-5, with D possibly matching TRBD2 (5 bases). The tail of the sequence fits TRBJ2-1 better, so the J call may be wrong. Germline assignment: CDR1 SGHRS and CDR2 YFSETQ. The CDR3 runs 15 residues. CDR3 amino acids: CASSDRGAAVGEQFF. CDR3 nucleotide sequence: TGCGCCAGCAGTGATCGGGGTGCTGCGGTCGGTGAGCAGTTCTTC.

Many counts were recorded for this clonotype. The chain has TRBV7-9 and TRBJ2-5; TRBD2 matches at 15 bases. The CDR3 has 18 residues. Trimming removed 5 bases from V and 2 bases from J; junction bases left unmatched: 9. Germline V lookup: CDR1 SEHNR, CDR2 FQNEAQ (reference sequence). CDR3 in amino acids: CASSPVGLAGGRQETQYF. The CDR3 region has the DNA TGTGCCAGCAGCCCTGTGGGACTAGCGGGGGGCAGACAAGAGACCCAGTACTTC.

In this sample, this clonotype turned up a few times. V usage is TRBV12-3 or TRBV12-4 and J usage is TRBJ2-5, with D uncertain. The J call may be wrong; the DNA end is better matched by TRBJ2-7. The CDR3 extends over 13 amino acids. Here the CDR3 DNA reads TGTGCCAGCCAATCGGGCTACGGCTACGAGCAGTACTTC. As protein: CASQSGYGYEQYF.

This clonotype was recorded a few times. The V call is TRBV27, the J call TRBJ1-4, with TRBD1 matching over 9 bases. The CDR3 runs to 16 residues. After removal of 2 bases from V and 7 bases from J, the junction contained 8 bases not matched to a gene. CDR1 MNHEY and CDR2 SMNVEV come from the germline V gene (reference sequence). The CDR3 is CASSLTATGGGEKLFF. The CDR3 nucleotides are TGTGCCAGCAGTTTAACCGCGACAGGGGGAGGTGAAAAACTGTTTTTT.

V usage is TRBV12-3 or TRBV12-4 and J usage is TRBJ2-1, with a tentative D call TRBD2 (5 bases). With 4 bases removed from V and 0 bases from J, the gap between germline ends came to 10 bases. This CDR3 has 15 amino acids. In DNA form, the CDR3 reads TGTGCCAGCAGTTGGAGAGCGGACTCCTACAATGAGCAGTTCTTC. Its translation: CASSWRADSYNEQFF.

As regards this clonotype: This CDR3 fails to terminate in the conserved phenylalanine or tryptophan, so it likely reflects a read error. This chain uses TRBV28 with TRBJ2-1, with 9 bases matching TRBD1. Losses at the gene ends were 6 bases for V and 4 bases for J; bases not matched to a gene: 4. Per the germline V gene, CDR1 is MDHEN and CDR2 is SYDVKM. This CDR3 spans 14 amino acids. As DNA, the CDR3 is TGTGCCAGCAGGGGGACAGGGCTGTACAATGAGCAGTTCCTC. It specifies CASRGTGLYNEQFL.

This clonotype was detected only a few times. This chain joins TRBV4-1 and TRBJ2-5; weak D call: TRBD1 (6 bases). CDR3 length: 15 amino acids. Germline-derived CDR1 and CDR2 are MGHRA and YSYEKL. V dropped 0 bases and J dropped 7 bases, with 15 bases sitting between them. The CDR3 is CASSQDRTGPGTQYF. The DNA of the CDR3 is TGCGCCAGCAGCCAAGACCGTACAGGGCCAGGGACCCAGTACTTC.

This clonotype showed up just a few times. The chain links TRBV12-3 or TRBV12-4 to TRBJ2-6; unclear D gene. The CDR3 is 16 residues long. V was trimmed by 3 bases and J by 0 bases, leaving 9 bases between them. The DNA for the CDR3 is TGTGCCAGCAGTTTCTACAGCTACTCTGGGGCCAACGTCCTGACTTTC. It encodes CASSFYSYSGANVLTF.

The table lists this clonotype with many counts. The rearrangement joins TRBV7-2 to TRBJ2-5; 8 bases fit TRBD1. This CDR3 contains 14 residues. The V and J ends lost 5 bases and 5 bases, in that order; junction bases with no gene match: 7. CDR1 SGHTA and CDR2 FQGNSA come from the germline V gene. CDR3 nucleotide sequence: TGTGCCAGCAGCCCCCGGACAGGGCGGGAGACCCAGTACTTC. The encoded protein is CASSPRTGRETQYF.